These T cell receptor beta chains were read from a single sample in a study of blood T cells in healthy people across ages. TCRdb re-called the 5' RACE reads through MiXCR, storing one row per CDR3 protein. Among about 930,000 distinct CDR3 sequences listed, roughly 29% were seen once. These sequences were also reported in another study, on T cells of mothers and their children.

Specimen: blood. The receptors come from a woman between 40 and 50 years old in good health. Both conserved end residues are part of each CDR3. A D gene is named only where the DNA matches it firmly. Rows give clone size only sometimes, using once, few, many, or a class for an expanded clone.

V gene	D gene	J gene	clone size	CDR3 protein	CDR3 DNA
TRBV28	TRBD1	TRBJ2-7	few	CASENRQGTLYEQYF	TGTGCCAGTGAAAATAGACAGGGTACTCTGTACGAGCAGTACTTC
TRBV11-2	-	TRBJ2-1	many	CASRYTAKADYNEQFF	TGTGCCAGCAGATATACAGCAAAAGCCGATTACAATGAGCAGTTCTTC
TRBV10-3	TRBD2	TRBJ2-1	-	CAISESLGGRSHEQFF	TGTGCCATCAGTGAGTCTCTTGGCGGGAGGAGCCATGAGCAGTTCTTC
TRBV5-1	TRBD1	TRBJ1-1	-	CASSLIRDSEAFF	TGCGCCAGCAGCTTAATCCGGGACAGTGAAGCTTTCTTT
TRBV12-3/TRBV12-4	TRBD1	TRBJ2-5	many	CASRQGAGETQYF	TGTGCCAGCAGGCAGGGGGCGGGAGAGACCCAGTACTTC
TRBV27	-	TRBJ2-3	many	CASSLVGGTQPTDTQYF	TGTGCCAGCAGTTTGGTGGGAGGTACCCAGCCCACAGATACGCAGTATTTT
TRBV7-2	TRBD1	TRBJ1-1	-	CASSFDSGTGAEAFF	TGTGCCAGCAGCTTCGACTCCGGGACAGGGGCTGAAGCTTTCTTT
TRBV14	-	TRBJ2-5	many	CASSLRRRRLGQETQYF	TGTGCCAGCAGCTTACGACGGAGGCGACTCGGGCAAGAGACCCAGTACTTC
TRBV4-3	-	TRBJ2-2	-	CASSQIHTAGELFF	TGCGCCAGCAGCCAGATCCATACGGCCGGGGAGCTGTTTTTT
TRBV20-1	-	TRBJ1-1	-	CSARDWGGWNTEAFF	TGCAGTGCTAGAGATTGGGGGGGATGGAACACTGAAGCTTTCTTT
TRBV30	-	TRBJ1-1	-	CAWSVLNRRMAEAFF	TGTGCCTGGAGTGTACTAAATCGTCGAATGGCTGAAGCTTTCTTT
TRBV27	TRBD1	TRBJ2-5	many	CASSPGQVAITETQYF	TGTGCCAGCAGCCCGGGACAGGTGGCGATTACGGAGACCCAGTACTTC
TRBV11-1	-	TRBJ2-3	-	CASSLVTLGPDTQYF	TGTGCCAGCAGCTTAGTTACACTCGGGCCAGATACGCAGTATTTT
TRBV20-1	-	TRBJ2-7	-	CSARDVGGYEQYF	TGCAGTGCTAGAGATGTCGGAGGCTACGAGCAGTACTTC
TRBV27	-	TRBJ2-3	few	CASSPTLGEASTGTQYF	TGTGCCAGCAGTCCAACCCTCGGGGAGGCTAGCACAGGTACGCAGTATTTT
TRBV5-1	-	TRBJ1-5	-	CASKQGSNQPQHF	TGCGCCAGCAAGCAGGGAAGCAATCAGCCCCAGCATTTT
TRBV6-5	-	TRBJ1-2	many	CASSYQTNYGYTF	TGTGCCAGCAGTTACCAGACTAACTATGGCTACACCTTC
TRBV25-1	TRBD1	TRBJ2-1	-	CASCQGATYNEQFF	TGTGCCAGCTGTCAGGGGGCAACCTACAATGAGCAGTTCTTC
TRBV6-1	-	TRBJ1-2	many	CASSEAGPGGGNYGYTF	TGTGCCAGCAGTGAAGCCGGGCCTGGGGGAGGGAACTATGGCTACACCTTC
TRBV28	-	TRBJ2-2	few	CASKTLRGDTGELFF	TGTGCCAGCAAAACACTTAGGGGGGACACCGGGGAGCTGTTTTTT
TRBV7-8	-	TRBJ1-2	-	CASSPGGVIYGYTF	TGTGCCAGCAGCCCCGGAGGGGTTATCTATGGCTACACCTTC
TRBV2	TRBD2	TRBJ2-3	-	CARALGGGGARDTQYF	TGTGCCAGAGCCCTTGGCGGCGGGGGGGCTAGAGATACGCAGTATTTT
TRBV2	-	TRBJ1-2	-	CASILQGTSGIGGYTF	TGTGCCAGTATCCTTCAGGGAACATCTGGGATAGGGGGCTACACCTTC
TRBV4-1	TRBD1	TRBJ1-2	many	CASSQVQGQATVYGYTF	TGCGCCAGCAGCCAAGTCCAGGGACAGGCGACCGTCTATGGCTACACCTTC
TRBV28	-	TRBJ2-7	many	CASSPTALRYEQYF	TGTGCCAGCAGTCCAACCGCCCTCCGCTACGAGCAGTACTTC
TRBV4-2	TRBD2	TRBJ2-3	-	CASSQDGTSGGEDTQYF	TGTGCCAGCAGCCAAGATGGGACTAGCGGGGGGGAGGATACGCAGTATTTT
TRBV7-6	-	TRBJ1-1	few	CASSLSQGNTEAFF	TGTGCCAGCAGCTTAAGTCAGGGGAACACTGAAGCTTTCTTT
TRBV20-1	-	TRBJ1-2	many	CSARARGYLYGYTF	TGCAGTGCTAGAGCGAGAGGTTACCTCTATGGCTACACCTTC
TRBV24-1	-	TRBJ2-5	many	CATSDSQFPKQETQYF	TGTGCCACCAGTGATTCCCAGTTCCCCAAACAAGAGACCCAGTACTTC
TRBV29-1	-	TRBJ2-3	many	CSVEQLADTQYF	TGCAGCGTTGAACAGCTCGCAGATACGCAGTATTTT
TRBV29-1	TRBD1	TRBJ2-5	many	CSARDRGIFVVETQYF	TGCAGCGCCCGGGACAGGGGAATTTTCGTGGTAGAGACCCAGTACTTC
TRBV20-1	-	TRBJ2-7	once	CSAVRSESSYEQYF	TGCAGTGCCGTTAGGTCGGAGAGCTCCTACGAGCAGTACTTC
TRBV5-1	-	TRBJ2-3	few	CASSLTATLGTDTQYF	TGCGCCAGCAGCTTGACGGCGACCCTCGGCACAGATACGCAGTATTTT
TRBV20-1	TRBD2	TRBJ2-3	-	CSARGPSGGYSDTQYF	TGCAGTGCTAGAGGGCCGTCGGGAGGGTATTCAGATACGCAGTATTTT
TRBV21-1	-	TRBJ2-7	-	CASSKEILQGNHEQYF	TGTGCCAGCAGCAAAGAAATCCTGCAGGGGAACCACGAGCAGTACTTC
TRBV7-6	-	TRBJ1-4	-	CASSLLEGYNEKLFF	TGTGCCAGCAGCTTATTAGAAGGCTATAATGAAAAACTGTTTTTT
TRBV10-3	-	TRBJ2-1	-	CAISEGITNREQFF	TGTGCCATCAGTGAAGGTATTACCAATCGCGAGCAGTTCTTC
TRBV4-1	-	TRBJ2-7	many	CASSQQTDYPYEQYF	TGCGCCAGCAGCCAACAAACAGATTATCCCTACGAGCAGTACTTC
TRBV29-1	TRBD2	TRBJ2-1	-	CSVEDEPSLASYSYNEQFF	TGCAGCGTTGAAGATGAACCGTCACTAGCGTCCTACTCCTACAATGAGCAGTTCTTC
TRBV6-1	-	TRBJ2-5	many	CASSEDPFRTETQYF	TGTGCCAGCAGTGAAGACCCGTTTCGAACGGAGACCCAGTACTTC
TRBV20-1	-	TRBJ1-2	few	CSARESGARYGYTF	TGCAGTGCTAGAGAATCGGGAGCTCGATATGGCTACACCTTC
TRBV5-1	-	TRBJ2-3	-	CASSLGGDSLQYF	TGCGCCAGCAGCTTGGGTGGAGACAGTCTGCAGTATTTT
TRBV12-3/TRBV12-4	TRBD2	TRBJ2-5	few	CASSLPPGRGGETQYF	TGTGCCAGCAGTTTACCGCCGGGACGGGGGGGCGAGACCCAGTACTTC
TRBV12-3/TRBV12-4	-	TRBJ1-2	many	CASSLIGSYGYTF	TGTGCCAGCAGTTTAATCGGGTCCTATGGCTACACCTTC
TRBV9	-	TRBJ1-1	few	CASSPPPGGNTEAFF	TGTGCCAGCAGCCCCCCCCCAGGCGGTAACACTGAAGCTTTCTTT
TRBV5-5	-	TRBJ2-1	-	CASSFPHSEQFF	TGTGCCAGCAGCTTCCCCCACTCCGAGCAGTTCTTC
TRBV10-3	-	TRBJ2-7	-	CAISESADSSYEQYF	TGTGCCATCAGTGAGTCCGCTGATAGCTCCTACGAGCAGTACTTC
TRBV20-1	-	TRBJ2-1	many	CSARVLGPRGNEQFF	TGCAGTGCTAGAGTATTGGGACCCCGCGGCAATGAGCAGTTCTTC
TRBV10-3	-	TRBJ2-1	many	CAISDYDNEQFF	TGTGCCATCAGTGACTACGACAATGAGCAGTTCTTC